These 8 T cell receptor beta chains share one sample of origin, sequenced in a study of monozygotic twins with inflammatory bowel disease. TCRdb reanalyzed the 5' RACE reads, giving one entry per CDR3 protein sequence and no DNA. The listing records approximately 200,000 distinct CDR3 sequences. Material for sequencing was blood. These TCRs come from a human donor with ulcerative colitis or Crohn's disease, or a healthy co-twin of an affected twin (not recorded which).

The chain recombines TRBV6-1 with TRBJ2-3; TCRdb returns TRBD2, unconfirmable since there is no DNA. Germline CDR1 is MNHNS and CDR2 is SASEGT. This CDR3 is built from 17 residues. CDR3: CASRRASLGTSGDTQYF.

The chain has TRBV5-1 and TRBJ2-1; TCRdb selects TRBD2, and the lack of DNA leaves this call unchecked. CDR1 is SGHRS, CDR2 YFSETQ, per germline. The CDR3 loop spans 15 amino acids. The CDR3 sequence: CASSFLRVTGGEQFF.

The V and J genes are TRBV27 and TRBJ1-2; the TCRdb call, TRBD1, lacks DNA for checking. The CDR3 has 15 amino acids. CDR1 and CDR2 from the germline V gene are MNHEY and SMNVEV (reference sequence). CDR3 amino acids: CASSLLGVGDYGYTF.

J is TRBJ2-1 and V is TRBV3-1; TCRdb selects TRBD1, and the lack of DNA leaves this call unchecked. The CDR3 is 12 amino acids. Looked up from germline, CDR1 is LGHDT and CDR2 is YNNKEL (reference sequence). The chain's CDR3 is CASSLVPNEQFF.

The chain joins TRBV5-1 to TRBJ1-1. This CDR3 has 14 amino acids. Per the germline V gene, CDR1 is SGHRS and CDR2 is YFSETQ. The CDR3 region is CASSLYQANTEAFF.

V and J are TRBV10-2 and TRBJ1-6. The CDR3 is 12 residues long. From germline, CDR1 is WSHSY and CDR2 SAAADI. CDR3 amino acids: CASNWLNSPLHF.

The genes are TRBV5-1 and TRBJ1-1; TCRdb picks TRBD1, but there is no DNA to check that call. The CDR3 has 14 amino acids. Germline CDR1 and CDR2: SGHRS and YFSETQ. CDR3 sequence reads: CASSSTRGHTEAFF. The variable domain in full, completed from reference TRBV5-1 and TRBJ1-1, reads KAGVTQTPRYLIKTRGQQVTLSCSPISGHRSVSWYQQTPGQGLQFLFEYFSETQRNKGNFPGRFSGRQFSNSRSEMNVSTLELGDSALYLCASSSTRGHTEAFFGQGTRLTVV.

The chain links TRBV6-6 to TRBJ1-6. The CDR3 spans 14 residues. Germline V gene data show CDR1 as MNHNY and CDR2 as SVGAGI (reference sequence). CDR3 sequence: CASSPPLRDSPLHF.